The clone carrying this T cell receptor beta chain was observed once. CDR1 and CDR2 from the germline V gene are MNHEY and SMNVEV (reference sequence). The CDR3 spans 16 residues. V was trimmed by 2 bases and J by 1 base, leaving 14 bases between them. This sample was taken from a study of T cell responses to AZD1222 COVID-19 vaccine. Libraries were prepared by immunoSEQ multiplex PCR; TCRdb keeps only in-frame clonotypes and omits some of them. The sample lists around 63,000 clones; roughly 85% were seen once. The specimen was peripheral blood, collected on day 0 of AZD1222 vaccination. This sequence was found in an adult in good health. The rearrangement uses TRBV27 and TRBJ1-2, with D possibly matching TRBD1 (6 bases). The DNA of the CDR3 is TGTGCCAGCAGTTTACTTTCGGACAGCCTTAACTATGGCTACACCTTC. Translation: CASSLLSDSLNYGYTF.